These T cell receptor beta chains were read from a single sample in a study of CD8 T cells in ankylosing spondylitis. TCRdb processed the 5' RACE reads anew with MiXCR; each CDR3 protein has one entry. The table has about 240,000 distinct CDR3 sequences, around 7.8% seen once. The sequencing input was blood, either unsorted or a sorted T cell fraction (not recorded which). The receptor set was obtained from a male donor with ankylosing spondylitis or in good health (not recorded which). Each CDR3 is given with its conserved first and last residue. A D gene is named only where the DNA matches it firmly. A clone size is listed for some rows: how often the clone was seen (once, few, many), or a class if it is expanded.

abundance: many; d_gene: NA; v_gene: TRBV6-6; j_gene: TRBJ2-2; CDR3aa: CASLGGRTGELFF; CDR3nt: TGTGCCAGCCTAGGGGGAAGAACCGGGGAGCTGTTTTTT
abundance: many; d_gene: NA; v_gene: TRBV6-5; j_gene: TRBJ2-7; CDR3aa: CASSSLLATSYEQYF; CDR3nt: TGTGCCAGCAGTTCCCTACTAGCTACCTCCTACGAGCAGTACTTC
abundance: many; d_gene: NA; v_gene: TRBV5-1; j_gene: TRBJ2-1; CDR3aa: CASSNGTGSYNEQFF; CDR3nt: TGCGCCAGCAGCAATGGGACTGGATCGTACAATGAGCAGTTCTTC
abundance: few; d_gene: NA; v_gene: TRBV19; j_gene: TRBJ2-5; CDR3aa: CASSTSRRIQETQYF; CDR3nt: TGTGCCAGTAGTACCTCCCGACGGATCCAAGAGACCCAGTACTTC
abundance: many; d_gene: TRBD2; v_gene: TRBV10-3; j_gene: TRBJ2-7; CDR3aa: CAISDGLAGGSYEQYF; CDR3nt: TGTGCCATCAGTGATGGCCTAGCGGGGGGCTCCTACGAGCAGTACTTC
abundance: many; d_gene: TRBD1; v_gene: TRBV7-2; j_gene: TRBJ2-5; CDR3aa: CASSRKTGAETQYF; CDR3nt: TGTGCCAGCAGCCGTAAGACAGGGGCAGAGACCCAGTACTTC
abundance: many; d_gene: NA; v_gene: TRBV7-2; j_gene: TRBJ2-2; CDR3aa: CASSLSQGGGELFF; CDR3nt: TGTGCCAGCAGCCTTTCACAGGGCGGCGGGGAGCTGTTTTTT
abundance: many; d_gene: TRBD1; v_gene: TRBV9; j_gene: TRBJ2-7; CDR3aa: CASSAMGTGRYEQYF; CDR3nt: TGTGCCAGCAGCGCCATGGGGACAGGCCGCTACGAGCAGTACTTC
abundance: many; d_gene: TRBD1; v_gene: TRBV13; j_gene: TRBJ1-5; CDR3aa: CASSFGTGGRSNQPQHF; CDR3nt: TGTGCCAGCAGCTTCGGGACAGGGGGTCGGAGCAATCAGCCCCAGCATTTT
abundance: many; d_gene: NA; v_gene: TRBV28; j_gene: TRBJ1-2; CDR3aa: CASSLQGGKIWRTF; CDR3nt: TGTGCCAGCAGTCTGCAGGGTGGCAAGATATGGCGGACCTTC
abundance: many; d_gene: NA; v_gene: TRBV15; j_gene: TRBJ1-4; CDR3aa: CATSRDQGTTNEKLFF; CDR3nt: TGTGCCACCAGCAGAGACCAGGGGACAACTAATGAAAAACTGTTTTTT
abundance: NA; d_gene: TRBD1; v_gene: TRBV7-2; j_gene: TRBJ1-1; CDR3aa: CASSPRTGITEAFF; CDR3nt: TGTGCCAGCAGCCCCCGGACAGGGATCACTGAAGCTTTCTTT
abundance: many; d_gene: NA; v_gene: TRBV5-5; j_gene: TRBJ2-1; CDR3aa: CASSSVYLAGVGEQFF; CDR3nt: TGTGCCAGCAGCTCAGTGTACCTGGCCGGGGTGGGTGAGCAGTTCTTC
abundance: NA; d_gene: NA; v_gene: TRBV20-1; j_gene: TRBJ1-6; CDR3aa: CSAFTGFEGLGEWGTIPLHF; CDR3nt: TGCAGTGCCTTTACAGGGTTTGAGGGGCTAGGAGAGTGGGGGACTATACCCCTCCACTTT
abundance: many; d_gene: NA; v_gene: TRBV12-3/TRBV12-4; j_gene: TRBJ1-2; CDR3aa: CASTQQGNYGYTF; CDR3nt: TGTGCCAGCACCCAACAGGGAAACTATGGCTACACCTTC
abundance: many; d_gene: NA; v_gene: TRBV29-1; j_gene: TRBJ1-2; CDR3aa: CSVETGLPTKGYGYTF; CDR3nt: TGCAGCGTTGAAACAGGACTCCCAACGAAGGGCTATGGCTACACCTTC
abundance: many; d_gene: NA; v_gene: TRBV7-9; j_gene: TRBJ2-4; CDR3aa: CASSSPLMPNIQYF; CDR3nt: TGTGCCAGCAGCTCCCCCCTAATGCCAAACATTCAGTACTTC
abundance: NA; d_gene: NA; v_gene: TRBV11-1; j_gene: TRBJ2-3; CDR3aa: CASSLPVPSGQISTDTQYF; CDR3nt: TGTGCCAGCAGCTTACCAGTCCCCTCCGGACAGATTAGCACAGATACGCAGTATTTT
abundance: NA; d_gene: NA; v_gene: TRBV7-2; j_gene: TRBJ2-2; CDR3aa: CASSWAGNTGELFF; CDR3nt: TGTGCCAGCAGCTGGGCAGGGAACACCGGGGAGCTGTTTTTT
abundance: NA; d_gene: NA; v_gene: TRBV4-3; j_gene: TRBJ2-6; CDR3aa: CASSQAPWTEGSGANVLTF; CDR3nt: TGCGCCAGCAGCCAAGCCCCGTGGACAGAAGGGTCTGGGGCCAACGTCCTGACTTTC
abundance: many; d_gene: TRBD1; v_gene: TRBV11-2; j_gene: TRBJ2-7; CDR3aa: CASSLAGTGAVYEQYF; CDR3nt: TGTGCCAGCAGCTTAGCGGGGACAGGGGCGGTGTACGAGCAGTACTTC
abundance: many; d_gene: NA; v_gene: TRBV20-1; j_gene: TRBJ2-7; CDR3aa: CSARDINTGNYEQYF; CDR3nt: TGCAGTGCTAGAGATATAAATACCGGAAACTACGAGCAGTACTTC
abundance: NA; d_gene: TRBD1; v_gene: TRBV6-2/TRBV6-3; j_gene: TRBJ1-1; CDR3aa: CASSVPGQGPTNTEAFF; CDR3nt: TGTGCCAGCAGCGTCCCGGGACAGGGGCCTACGAACACTGAAGCTTTCTTT
abundance: many; d_gene: NA; v_gene: TRBV7-2; j_gene: TRBJ2-1; CDR3aa: CASSFFISSYNEQFF; CDR3nt: TGTGCCAGCAGCTTCTTTATAAGCTCCTACAATGAGCAGTTCTTC
abundance: many; d_gene: NA; v_gene: TRBV20-1; j_gene: TRBJ1-1; CDR3aa: CSAPREFLSTEAFF; CDR3nt: TGCAGTGCTCCCCGGGAATTTCTGAGCACTGAAGCTTTCTTT
abundance: many; d_gene: NA; v_gene: TRBV9; j_gene: TRBJ2-2; CDR3aa: CASSGYRALGTGELFF; CDR3nt: TGTGCCAGCAGCGGCTACAGGGCCCTTGGCACCGGGGAGCTGTTTTTT
abundance: many; d_gene: TRBD2; v_gene: TRBV7-2; j_gene: TRBJ2-1; CDR3aa: CASSLQPAGGSNEQFF; CDR3nt: TGTGCCAGCAGCTTACAACCAGCGGGGGGGAGTAATGAGCAGTTCTTC
abundance: few; d_gene: NA; v_gene: TRBV5-4; j_gene: TRBJ1-2; CDR3aa: CASSLRDVYGYTF; CDR3nt: TGTGCCAGCAGCTTAAGGGACGTTTATGGCTACACCTTC
abundance: many; d_gene: NA; v_gene: TRBV6-2/TRBV6-3; j_gene: TRBJ2-1; CDR3aa: CASSPYSNEQFF; CDR3nt: TGTGCCAGCAGTCCTTATAGCAATGAGCAGTTCTTC
abundance: many; d_gene: NA; v_gene: TRBV30; j_gene: TRBJ2-1; CDR3aa: CAWRSGGLYNEQFF; CDR3nt: TGTGCCTGGAGATCCGGGGGCCTTTACAATGAGCAGTTCTTC
abundance: many; d_gene: NA; v_gene: TRBV30; j_gene: TRBJ1-5; CDR3aa: CAWGRGDNQPQHF; CDR3nt: TGTGCCTGGGGCCGGGGTGACAATCAGCCCCAGCATTTT
abundance: many; d_gene: TRBD2; v_gene: TRBV5-6; j_gene: TRBJ2-1; CDR3aa: CASQLAGGPRSYNEQFF; CDR3nt: TGTGCCAGCCAACTAGCGGGAGGGCCACGCTCCTACAATGAGCAGTTCTTC
abundance: many; d_gene: NA; v_gene: TRBV3-1; j_gene: TRBJ2-5; CDR3aa: CASSPDSRQTQYF; CDR3nt: TGTGCCAGCAGCCCCGACTCGAGGCAGACCCAGTACTTC
abundance: many; d_gene: NA; v_gene: TRBV20-1; j_gene: TRBJ2-1; CDR3aa: CSAEDARGRRYNEQFF; CDR3nt: TGCAGTGCAGAAGACGCCCGTGGCCGGAGGTACAATGAGCAGTTCTTC
abundance: many; d_gene: TRBD2; v_gene: TRBV7-2; j_gene: TRBJ2-1; CDR3aa: CASSRLAGGKNEQFF; CDR3nt: TGTGCCAGCAGCAGACTAGCGGGAGGGAAGAATGAGCAGTTCTTC
abundance: NA; d_gene: NA; v_gene: TRBV5-5; j_gene: TRBJ2-5; CDR3aa: CASGPGLGGSTQYF; CDR3nt: TGTGCCAGCGGCCCTGGGCTAGGGGGGTCGACCCAGTACTTC
abundance: once; d_gene: NA; v_gene: TRBV7-9; j_gene: TRBJ1-1; CDR3aa: CASSLKVSHTEAFF; CDR3nt: TGTGCCAGCAGCTTAAAGGTCAGCCACACTGAAGCTTTCTTT
abundance: NA; d_gene: NA; v_gene: TRBV4-3; j_gene: TRBJ2-4; CDR3aa: CASSQEPSKNIQYF; CDR3nt: TGCGCCAGCAGCCAAGAACCTAGCAAAAACATTCAGTACTTC
abundance: NA; d_gene: NA; v_gene: TRBV5-6; j_gene: TRBJ1-2; CDR3aa: CASSNAAWTNYGYTF; CDR3nt: TGTGCCAGCAGCAACGCCGCCTGGACCAACTATGGCTACACCTTC
abundance: many; d_gene: TRBD1; v_gene: TRBV7-2; j_gene: TRBJ1-2; CDR3aa: CASSLAHRGSYGYTF; CDR3nt: TGTGCCAGCAGCTTAGCACACAGGGGTTCCTATGGCTACACCTTC
abundance: many; d_gene: NA; v_gene: TRBV27; j_gene: TRBJ1-5; CDR3aa: CASSLGWSNQPQHF; CDR3nt: TGTGCCAGCAGTTTGGGTTGGAGCAATCAGCCCCAGCATTTT
abundance: NA; d_gene: NA; v_gene: TRBV20-1; j_gene: TRBJ2-7; CDR3aa: CSARDPGSSSYEQYF; CDR3nt: TGCAGTGCTAGAGATCCCGGGAGCAGCTCCTACGAGCAGTACTTC
abundance: many; d_gene: TRBD1; v_gene: TRBV5-1; j_gene: TRBJ2-7; CDR3aa: CASGRDRAYEQYF; CDR3nt: TGCGCCAGCGGCCGGGACAGGGCCTACGAGCAGTACTTC
abundance: many; d_gene: TRBD2; v_gene: TRBV27; j_gene: TRBJ2-3; CDR3aa: CASSTGLASADTQYF; CDR3nt: TGTGCCAGCAGTACTGGACTAGCGAGCGCAGATACGCAGTATTTT
abundance: few; d_gene: TRBD2; v_gene: TRBV7-2; j_gene: TRBJ2-2; CDR3aa: CASSLEAGGTGELFF; CDR3nt: TGTGCCAGCAGCTTAGAAGCGGGGGGGACCGGGGAGCTGTTTTTT
abundance: many; d_gene: NA; v_gene: TRBV7-2; j_gene: TRBJ1-1; CDR3aa: CASSLEVRRNTEAFF; CDR3nt: TGTGCCAGCAGCTTAGAGGTCAGGAGGAACACTGAAGCTTTCTTT